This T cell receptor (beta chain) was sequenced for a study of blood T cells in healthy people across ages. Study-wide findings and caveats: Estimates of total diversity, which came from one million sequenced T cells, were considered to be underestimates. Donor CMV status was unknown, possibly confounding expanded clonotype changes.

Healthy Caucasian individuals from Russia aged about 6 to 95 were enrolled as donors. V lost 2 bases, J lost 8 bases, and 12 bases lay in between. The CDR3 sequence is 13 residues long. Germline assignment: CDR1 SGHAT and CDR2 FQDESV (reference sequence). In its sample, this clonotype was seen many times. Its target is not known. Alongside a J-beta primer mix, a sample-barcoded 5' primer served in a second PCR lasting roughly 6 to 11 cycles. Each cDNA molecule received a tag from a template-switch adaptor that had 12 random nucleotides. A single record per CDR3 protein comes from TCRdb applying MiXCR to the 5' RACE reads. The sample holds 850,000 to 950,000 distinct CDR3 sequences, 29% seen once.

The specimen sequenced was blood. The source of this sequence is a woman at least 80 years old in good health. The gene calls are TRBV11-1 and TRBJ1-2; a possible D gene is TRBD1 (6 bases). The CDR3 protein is CASSLRPGEGYTF. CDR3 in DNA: TGTGCCAGCAGCTTACGACCAGGGGAAGGCTACACCTTC.